The sequence of this TCR beta chain was determined in a study of blood T cells in healthy people across ages. Germline V gene lookup returns CDR1 LNHNV and CDR2 YYDKDF (reference sequence). V shed 4 bases and J shed 1 base, with 13 bases lying between them. CDR3 size: 15 residues. Alongside a J-beta primer mix, a sample-barcoded 5' primer served in a second PCR lasting about 7 to 11 cycles. Each CDR3 protein gets one entry after TCRdb re-called the 5' RACE reads with MiXCR. The sample carries around 710,000 distinct CDR3 sequences, 40% to 45% recorded once. V and J are TRBV15 and TRBJ1-2; tentative D call: TRBD1 (6 bases). Sample: blood. The receptor was isolated from an older woman in good health. DNA for the CDR3: TGTGCCACCAGCATACAGGGAACGGGTAACTATGGCTACACCTTC. Amino acid sequence: CATSIQGTGNYGYTF.